The 2 T cell receptor beta chains presented below share a single source sample, sequenced in a study of cytomegalovirus exposure and HLA in healthy donors. Both 60 Vbeta primers and 13 Jbeta primers went into the PCR. Assay: immunoSEQ multiplex PCR; the TCRdb copy retains only in-frame clones and omits some. This table has about 140,000 clones, roughly 73% appearing once. Sequencing input: PBMCs. Receptors were obtained from a man between 18 and 29 years old in good health and CMV-seropositive.

This chain connects TRBV5-1 to TRBJ1-1, with 8 bases fitting TRBD1. CDR1 SGHRS and CDR2 YFSETQ come from the germline V gene. The CDR3 runs 15 residues. J lost 8 bases, V lost 3 bases, and 12 bases had no gene match. The CDR3: CASSSAGTGREEAFF. The CDR3 DNA reads TGCGCCAGCAGCTCCGCCGGGACAGGCCGCGAAGAAGCTTTCTTT.

The chain is built from TRBV11-2 and TRBJ2-2; TRBD2 matches 7 bases. The CDR3 length is 15 residues. From germline, CDR1 is SGHAT and CDR2 FQNNGV. After removal of 4 bases from V and 4 bases from J, the junction contained 6 bases not matched to a gene. The CDR3 loop reads CASSSAAGVTGELFF. The CDR3 DNA reads as TGTGCCAGCAGCTCGGCCGCGGGAGTCACCGGGGAGCTGTTTTTT.